This TCR beta chain stems from a study of untreated major depressive disorder. Method: immunoSEQ multiplex PCR; TCRdb's copy keeps in-frame clones and lacks some. The repertoire consists of about 21,000 clones, with around 93% occurring once and the leading ten covering around 0.32%. Study-level points and caveats: The small study sample limits how generally findings apply. TRBV25-01 and TRBV02-01 usage differences were not statistically significant. Depressed patients' CD4+ T cells carried increased TRBV05-01 (Vbeta 5.1) usage versus control CD4+ T cells. The sequencing tests were limited to three preselected Vbeta families.

V lost 1 base and J lost 4, with 8 bases in between. CDR3 length equals 13 residues. Germline V gene lookup returns CDR1 SGHTA and CDR2 FQGNSA. Remarks on this clone: Antigen unknown.

The sequence derives from a young man in good health. Sequenced material: CD4+ T cells from PBMCs. The chain uses TRBV7-2 and TRBJ2-7; tentative D call: TRBD2 (6 bases). The CDR3 sequence is CASSLGGKYEQYF. DNA of the CDR3: TGTGCCAGCAGCTTAGGCGGGAAATACGAGCAGTACTTC.